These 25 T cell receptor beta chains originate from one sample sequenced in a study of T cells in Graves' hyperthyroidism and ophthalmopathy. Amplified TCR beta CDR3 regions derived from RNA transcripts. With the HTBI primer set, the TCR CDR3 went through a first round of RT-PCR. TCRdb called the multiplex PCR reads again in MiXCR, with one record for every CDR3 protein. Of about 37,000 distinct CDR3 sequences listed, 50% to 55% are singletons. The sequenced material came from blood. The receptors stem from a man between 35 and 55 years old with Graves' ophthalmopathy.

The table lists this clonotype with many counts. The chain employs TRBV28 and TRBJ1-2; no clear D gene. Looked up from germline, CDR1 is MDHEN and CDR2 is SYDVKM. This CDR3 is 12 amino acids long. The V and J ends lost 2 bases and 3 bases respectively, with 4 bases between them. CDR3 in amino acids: CASSLAYYGYTF. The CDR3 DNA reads TGTGCCAGCAGTTTAGCGTACTATGGCTACACCTTC.

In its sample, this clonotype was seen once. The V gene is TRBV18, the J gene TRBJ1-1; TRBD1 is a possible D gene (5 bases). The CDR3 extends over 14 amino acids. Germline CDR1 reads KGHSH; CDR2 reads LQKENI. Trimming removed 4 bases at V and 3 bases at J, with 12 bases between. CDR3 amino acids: CASSLRGEDTEAFF. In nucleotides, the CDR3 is TGTGCCAGCTCACTCCGGGGGGAGGACACTGAAGCTTTCTTT.

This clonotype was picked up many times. In nucleotides, the CDR3 is TGTGCCAGCACCCCCGGGACACAACACACCGGGGAGCTGTTTTTT. Translated: CASTPGTQHTGELFF. This rearrangement joins TRBV9 to TRBJ2-2, with a weak D call TRBD1 (6 bases). This CDR3 is built from 15 residues. Germline CDR1 is SGDLS and CDR2 is YYNGEE. Trimming left V 6 bases short and J 3 bases short, with 15 bases between.

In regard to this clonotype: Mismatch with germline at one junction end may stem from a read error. The CDR3 bases are TGTGCCACCATCAGAGATACTAGGGCCCAATACTTC. Amino acids: CATIRDTRAQYF. The chain is built from TRBV15 and TRBJ2-5, with D maybe TRBD2 (5 bases). This CDR3 contains 12 residues. Germline assignment: CDR1 LNHNV and CDR2 YYDKDF (reference sequence).

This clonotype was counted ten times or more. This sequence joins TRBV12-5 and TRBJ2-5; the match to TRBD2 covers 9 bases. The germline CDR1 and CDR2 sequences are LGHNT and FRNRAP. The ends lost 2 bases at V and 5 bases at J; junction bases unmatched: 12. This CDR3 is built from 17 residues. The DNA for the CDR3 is TGTGCTAGTGGTTTGTCGGCGGGGGGGCTTGGTCAGGAGACCCAGTACTTC. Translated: CASGLSAGGLGQETQYF.

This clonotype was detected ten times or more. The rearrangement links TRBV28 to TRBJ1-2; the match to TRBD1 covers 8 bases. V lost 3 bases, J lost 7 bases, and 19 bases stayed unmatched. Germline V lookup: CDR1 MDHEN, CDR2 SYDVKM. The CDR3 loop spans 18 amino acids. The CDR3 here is CASSFLIWKTGDGVGYTF. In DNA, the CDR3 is TGTGCCAGCAGTTTTCTAATTTGGAAGACAGGGGACGGGGTTGGCTACACCTTC.

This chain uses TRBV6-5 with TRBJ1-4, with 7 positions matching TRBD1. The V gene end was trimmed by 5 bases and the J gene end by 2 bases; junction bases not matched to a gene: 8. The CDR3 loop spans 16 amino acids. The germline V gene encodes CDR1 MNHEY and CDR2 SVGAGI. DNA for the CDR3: TGTGCCAGCAGTCGACAGGGCCACATTACTAATGAAAAACTGTTTTTT. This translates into CASSRQGHITNEKLFF.

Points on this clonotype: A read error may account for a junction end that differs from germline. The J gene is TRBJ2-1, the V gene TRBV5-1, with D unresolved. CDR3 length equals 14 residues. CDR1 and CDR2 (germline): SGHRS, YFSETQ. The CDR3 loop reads CASTYTRSYNVQFF. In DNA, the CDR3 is TGCGCCAGCACATACACAAGGTCCTACAATGTGCAGTTCTTC.

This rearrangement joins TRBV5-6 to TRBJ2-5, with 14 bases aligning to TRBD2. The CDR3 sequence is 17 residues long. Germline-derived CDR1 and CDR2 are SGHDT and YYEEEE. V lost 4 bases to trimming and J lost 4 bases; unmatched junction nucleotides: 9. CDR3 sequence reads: CASSPPGTSGSVETQYF. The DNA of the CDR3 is TGTGCCAGCAGCCCTCCGGGGACTAGCGGGAGTGTAGAGACCCAGTACTTC.

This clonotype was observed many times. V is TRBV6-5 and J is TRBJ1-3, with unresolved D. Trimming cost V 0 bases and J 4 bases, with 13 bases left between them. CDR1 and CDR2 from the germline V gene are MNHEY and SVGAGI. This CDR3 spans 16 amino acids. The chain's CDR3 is CASSYSRAGVGNTIYF. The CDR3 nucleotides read TGTGCCAGCAGTTACTCGAGGGCGGGCGTCGGAAACACCATATATTTT.

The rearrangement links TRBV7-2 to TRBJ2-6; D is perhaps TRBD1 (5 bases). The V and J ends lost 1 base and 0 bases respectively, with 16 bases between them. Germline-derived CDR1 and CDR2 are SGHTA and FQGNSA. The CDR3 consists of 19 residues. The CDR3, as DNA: TGTGCCAGCAGCTTAGTATCAGGGTTGGACGGCTCTGGGGCCAACGTCCTGACTTTC. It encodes CASSLVSGLDGSGANVLTF. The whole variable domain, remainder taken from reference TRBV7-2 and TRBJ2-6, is GAGVSQSPSNKVTEKGKDVELRCDPISGHTALYWYRQSLGQGLEFLIYFQGNSAPDKSGLPSDRFSAERTGGSVSTLTIQRTQQEDSAVYLCASSLVSGLDGSGANVLTFGAGSRLTVL.

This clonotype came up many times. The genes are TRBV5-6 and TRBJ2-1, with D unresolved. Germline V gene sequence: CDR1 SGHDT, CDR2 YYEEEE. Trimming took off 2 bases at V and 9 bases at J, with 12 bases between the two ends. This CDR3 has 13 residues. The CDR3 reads CASSFVDFTEQFF. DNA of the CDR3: TGTGCCAGCAGCTTTGTCGACTTTACTGAGCAGTTCTTC.

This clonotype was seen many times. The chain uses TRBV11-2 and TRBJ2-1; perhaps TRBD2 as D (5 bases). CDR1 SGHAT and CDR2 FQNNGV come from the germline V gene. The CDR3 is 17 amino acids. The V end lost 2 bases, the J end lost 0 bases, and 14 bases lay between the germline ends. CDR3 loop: CASSLSLGRDSYNEQFF. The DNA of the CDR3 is TGTGCCAGCAGCTTAAGTCTGGGCCGGGACTCCTACAATGAGCAGTTCTTC.

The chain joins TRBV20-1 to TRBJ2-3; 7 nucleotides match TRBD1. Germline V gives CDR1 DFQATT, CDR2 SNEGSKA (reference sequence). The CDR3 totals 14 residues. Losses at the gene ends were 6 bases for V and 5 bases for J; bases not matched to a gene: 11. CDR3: CSAPDRERGDTQYF. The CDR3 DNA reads TGCAGTGCCCCCGACAGGGAGAGGGGAGATACGCAGTATTTT.

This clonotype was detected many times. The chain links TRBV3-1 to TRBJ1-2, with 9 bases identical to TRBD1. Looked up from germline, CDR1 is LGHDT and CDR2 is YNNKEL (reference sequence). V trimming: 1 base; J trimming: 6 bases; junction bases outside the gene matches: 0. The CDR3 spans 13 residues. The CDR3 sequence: CASSQGDRDGYTF. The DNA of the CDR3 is TGTGCCAGCAGCCAAGGGGACAGGGATGGCTACACCTTC.

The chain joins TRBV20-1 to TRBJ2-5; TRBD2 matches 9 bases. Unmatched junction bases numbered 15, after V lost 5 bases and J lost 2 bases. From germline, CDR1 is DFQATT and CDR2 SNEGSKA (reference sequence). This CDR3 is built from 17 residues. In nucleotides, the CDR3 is TGCAGTGCTTCGATAGCGGGGGTGGGTGGGAAACAAGAGACCCAGTACTTC. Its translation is CSASIAGVGGKQETQYF.

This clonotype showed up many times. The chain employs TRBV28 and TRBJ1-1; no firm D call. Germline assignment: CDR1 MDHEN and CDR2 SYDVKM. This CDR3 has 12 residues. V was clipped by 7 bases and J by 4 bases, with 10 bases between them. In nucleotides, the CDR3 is TGTGCCAGCACGCCCCGGGTCACTGAAGCTTTCTTT. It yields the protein CASTPRVTEAFF.

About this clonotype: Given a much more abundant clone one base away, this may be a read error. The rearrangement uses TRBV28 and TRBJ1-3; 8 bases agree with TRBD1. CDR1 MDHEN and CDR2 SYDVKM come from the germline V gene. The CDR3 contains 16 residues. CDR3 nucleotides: TGTGCCAGCAGTCCTAGACAGGGGAGCTCTGGAGACACCATATATTTT. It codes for CASSPRQGSSGDTIYF.

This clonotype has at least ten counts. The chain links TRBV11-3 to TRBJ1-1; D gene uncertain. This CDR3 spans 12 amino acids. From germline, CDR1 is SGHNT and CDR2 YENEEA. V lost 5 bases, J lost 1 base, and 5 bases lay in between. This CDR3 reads CASSGTNTEAFF. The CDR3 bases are TGTGCCAGCAGCGGCACGAACACTGAAGCTTTCTTT. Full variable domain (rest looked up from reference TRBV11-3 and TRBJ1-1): EAGVVQSPRYKIIEKKQPVAFWCNPISGHNTLYWYLQNLGQGPELLIRYENEEAVDDSQLPKDRFSAERLKGVDSTLKIQPAELGDSAVYLCASSGTNTEAFFGQGTRLTVV.

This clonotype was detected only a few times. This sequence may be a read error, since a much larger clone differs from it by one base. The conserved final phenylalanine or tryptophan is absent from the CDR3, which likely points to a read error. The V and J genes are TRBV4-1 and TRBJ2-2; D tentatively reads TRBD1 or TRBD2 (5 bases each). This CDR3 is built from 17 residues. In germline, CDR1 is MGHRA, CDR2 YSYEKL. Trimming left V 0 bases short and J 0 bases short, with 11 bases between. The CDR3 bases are TGCGCCAGCAGCCAAGATGCCGGGACGGCGAACACCGGGGAGCTGTTTGTT. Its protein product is CASSQDAGTANTGELFV.

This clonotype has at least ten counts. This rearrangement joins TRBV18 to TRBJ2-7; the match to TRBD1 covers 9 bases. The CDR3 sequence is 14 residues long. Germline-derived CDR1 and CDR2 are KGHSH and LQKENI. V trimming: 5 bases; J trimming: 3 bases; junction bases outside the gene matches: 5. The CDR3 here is CASSARDRDYEQYF. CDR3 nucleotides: TGTGCCAGCTCAGCCCGGGACAGGGACTACGAGCAGTACTTC.

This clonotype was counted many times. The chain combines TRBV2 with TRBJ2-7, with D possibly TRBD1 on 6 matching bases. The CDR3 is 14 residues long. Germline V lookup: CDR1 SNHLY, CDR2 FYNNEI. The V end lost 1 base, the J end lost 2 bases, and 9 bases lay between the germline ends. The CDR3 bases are TGTGCCAGCAGTGAAGTGGGGGCCACCTACGAGCAGTACTTC. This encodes CASSEVGATYEQYF.

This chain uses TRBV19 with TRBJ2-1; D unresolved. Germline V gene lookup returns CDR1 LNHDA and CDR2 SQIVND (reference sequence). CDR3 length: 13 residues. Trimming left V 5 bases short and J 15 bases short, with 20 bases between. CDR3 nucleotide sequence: TGTGCCAGTAGTTCTGATGTGTACAATGGGCGGTTCTTC. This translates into CASSSDVYNGRFF.

The CDR3 sequence: CSAKLGGVSNQPQHF. Written as DNA, the CDR3 is TGCAGTGCCAAGTTAGGGGGCGTTAGCAATCAGCCCCAGCATTTT. This rearrangement joins TRBV20-1 to TRBJ1-5, with TRBD1 identical over 7 bases. Germline CDR1 reads DFQATT; CDR2 reads SNEGSKA (reference sequence). CDR3 length: 15 amino acids. J was trimmed by 0 bases and V by 6 bases; bases with no gene match: 8.

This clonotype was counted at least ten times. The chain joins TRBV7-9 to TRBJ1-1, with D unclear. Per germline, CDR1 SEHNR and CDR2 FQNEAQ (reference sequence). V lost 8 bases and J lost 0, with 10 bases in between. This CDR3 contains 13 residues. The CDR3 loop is CASAGPLNTEAFF. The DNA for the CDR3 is TGTGCCAGCGCTGGACCCTTGAACACTGAAGCTTTCTTT.